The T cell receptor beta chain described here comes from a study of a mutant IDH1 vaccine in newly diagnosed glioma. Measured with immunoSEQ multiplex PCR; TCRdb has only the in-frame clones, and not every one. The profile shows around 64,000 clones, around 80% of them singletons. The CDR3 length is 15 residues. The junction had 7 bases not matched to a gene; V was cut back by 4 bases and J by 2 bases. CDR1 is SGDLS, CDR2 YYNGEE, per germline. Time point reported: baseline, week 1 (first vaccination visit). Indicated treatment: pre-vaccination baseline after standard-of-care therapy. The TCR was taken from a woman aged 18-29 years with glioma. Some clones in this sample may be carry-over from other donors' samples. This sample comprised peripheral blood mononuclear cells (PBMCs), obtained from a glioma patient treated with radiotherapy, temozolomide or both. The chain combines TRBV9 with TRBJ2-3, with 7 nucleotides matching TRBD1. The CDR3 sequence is CASSPTGSPTDTQYF. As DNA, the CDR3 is TGTGCCAGCAGCCCGACAGGGAGCCCCACAGATACGCAGTATTTT.